The 3 T cell receptor beta chains below were found in one sample sequenced in a study of blood T cell repertoires in COVID-19. Libraries were prepared by immunoSEQ multiplex PCR; TCRdb keeps only in-frame clonotypes and omits some of them. Of around 360,000 clones in the sample, 80% to 90% were seen once. Sequencing was done on a sample of PBMCs or T cells enriched from blood (not recorded which). The source is a man aged 35 to 55 in a cohort exposed to, infected with or recovered from COVID-19 (not recorded which).

The gene calls are TRBV6-5 and TRBJ2-7, with D possibly TRBD1 on 5 matching bases. The CDR3 is 14 amino acids. Germline assignment: CDR1 MNHEY and CDR2 SVGAGI. Trimming left V 6 bases short and J 5 bases short, with 17 bases between. The CDR3 DNA is TGTGCCAGCAGCCAGACAGTAAGAATCCACGAGCAGTACTTC. It is translated as CASSQTVRIHEQYF.

This sequence joins TRBV7-9 and TRBJ1-2; 10 bases agree with TRBD1. The CDR3 is 15 residues long. CDR1 SEHNR and CDR2 FQNEAQ come from the germline V gene (reference sequence). The J segment lost 4 bases and the V segment lost 0 bases, leaving 2 bases of the junction unmatched. CDR3 DNA sequence: TGTGCCAGCAGCTTAGCGGGACAGGGGATCTATGGCTACACCTTC. The encoded protein is CASSLAGQGIYGYTF.

This chain uses TRBV7-6 with TRBJ2-4, with D maybe TRBD1 (6 bases). CDR3 length equals 17 residues. V was shortened by 5 bases and J by 0 bases, with 17 bases between the two germline ends. Germline-derived CDR1 and CDR2 are SGHVS and FNYEAQ. Here the CDR3 DNA reads TGTGCCAGCAGCATAAACGACAGGCCGGTAGCCAAAAACATTCAGTACTTC. Translating it yields CASSINDRPVAKNIQYF.